The rows below give T cell receptor beta chains drawn from one sample of a study of blood T cell repertoires in COVID-19. Some clones are missing from TCRdb's copy, which holds only in-frame ones; the method was immunoSEQ multiplex PCR. Counted here are approximately 98,000 clones, just over 70% occurring once; the ten biggest clones make up 1.5% to 2%. The specimen was peripheral blood. All receptors come from a woman between 35 and 50 years old with acute or convalescent COVID-19. CDR3s include the opening cysteine and the closing phenylalanine or tryptophan. Fields, in order: J gene, D gene, V gene, CDR3 protein, CDR3 DNA. A D gene is named only where the DNA matches it firmly.

TRBJ1-4 NA TRBV7-2 CASSFQGTTNEKLFF TGTGCCAGCAGCTTCCAGGGAACAACTAATGAAAAACTGTTTTTT
TRBJ1-5 NA TRBV3-1/TRBV3-2 CASSPGGYQPQHF TGTGCCAGCAGCCCAGGTGGGTATCAGCCCCAGCATTTT
TRBJ2-3 TRBD1 TRBV7-3 CASSLGPRGQGITDTQYF TGTGCCAGCAGCTTAGGCCCCCGGGGACAGGGGATCACAGATACGCAGTATTTT
TRBJ1-1 NA TRBV19 CASSIAGLNTEAFF TGTGCCAGTAGTATTGCAGGGTTGAACACTGAAGCTTTCTTT
TRBJ2-2 TRBD1 TRBV7-8 CASRAQGASTGELFF TGTGCCAGCAGGGCACAGGGGGCCAGCACCGGGGAGCTGTTTTTT
TRBJ2-7 TRBD2 TRBV18 CASSPQASGGNEQYF TGTGCCAGCTCACCACAGGCTAGCGGGGGCAACGAGCAGTACTTC
TRBJ1-5 NA TRBV29-1 CSVGQDSNQPQHF TGCAGCGTTGGTCAGGATAGCAATCAGCCCCAGCATTTT
TRBJ2-5 NA TRBV14 CASSQRGAPETQYF TGTGCCAGCAGCCAACGGGGGGCCCCAGAGACCCAGTACTTC
TRBJ1-5 NA TRBV6-2/TRBV6-3 CASSYWAGWDQPQHF TGTGCCAGCAGTTACTGGGCGGGATGGGATCAGCCCCAGCATTTT
TRBJ2-3 TRBD1 TRBV10-3 CAISPTGGRADTQYF TGTGCCATCAGTCCAACAGGGGGCAGGGCAGATACGCAGTATTTT
TRBJ2-7 TRBD2 TRBV12-5 CASGSRRGGLDEQYF TGTGCTAGTGGTTCGAGGCGGGGGGGCCTGGACGAGCAGTACTTC
TRBJ2-7 TRBD1 TRBV18 CASSQGPGQGSEQYF TGTGCCAGCTCACAAGGCCCCGGACAGGGCAGCGAGCAGTACTTC
TRBJ1-2 NA TRBV14 CASSLGGGYGYTF TGTGCCAGCAGCCTCGGGGGGGGCTATGGCTACACCTTC
TRBJ1-2 NA TRBV3-1/TRBV3-2 CASSRRTGGGYTF TGTGCCAGCAGCCGCCGGACCGGAGGAGGCTACACCTTC